One sample yielded the 31 T cell receptor beta chains listed below, sequenced in a study of blood T cell repertoires in COVID-19. The assay was immunoSEQ multiplex PCR, and TCRdb's table has in-frame clones only and misses some. Of some 150,000 clones in the sample, about 85% were seen once. The specimen sequenced was peripheral blood. These receptors all come from a woman in her sixties with active or convalescent COVID-19.

The CDR3 nucleotides are TGCGCCAGCAGCCAAGCTCCTGAAGCTTTCTTT. This gives the protein CASSQAPEAFF. The rearrangement joins TRBV4-3 to TRBJ1-1; no definite D call. With 1 base removed from V and 6 bases from J, the gap between germline ends came to 3 bases. The CDR3 is made up of 11 amino acids. The germline gives CDR1 LGHNA, CDR2 YSLEER.

The chain joins TRBV30 to TRBJ1-5; D perhaps matches TRBD1 (5 bases). The CDR3 totals 14 residues. Germline CDR1 reads GTSNPN; CDR2 reads SVGIG (reference sequence). The V end was cut by 2 bases, the J end by 4 bases, with 12 bases between. The CDR3 protein is CAWSNGGGNQPQHF. CDR3 sequence (DNA): TGTGCCTGGAGTAACGGGGGGGGAAATCAGCCCCAGCATTTT.

The gene calls are TRBV19 and TRBJ1-6; 9 positions agree with TRBD1. V shed 6 bases, J shed 6 bases, and the junction held 6 bases outside the gene matches. The CDR3 totals 15 residues. Germline CDR1 LNHDA, CDR2 SQIVND (reference sequence). CDR3 bases: TGTGCCAGTAGATCGGACAGGGGCGTTAATTCACCCCTCCACTTT. Protein product: CASRSDRGVNSPLHF.

The table lists this clone with a few counts. The chain recombines TRBV2 with TRBJ2-3, with 11 bases matching TRBD2. Unmatched junction bases numbered 6, after V lost 8 bases and J lost 2 bases. Germline CDR1 is SNHLY and CDR2 is FYNNEI. The CDR3 has 15 residues. The CDR3 here is CASFETSGDTDTQYF. For the CDR3, the DNA is TGTGCCAGCTTTGAGACTAGCGGGGACACAGATACGCAGTATTTT. The variable domain in full, with the rest retrieved from reference TRBV2 and TRBJ2-3, is EPEVTQTPSHQVTQMGQEVILRCVPISNHLYFYWYRQILGQKVEFLVSFYNNEISEKSEIFDDQFSVERPDGSNFTLKIRSTKLEDSAMYFCASFETSGDTDTQYFGPGTRLTVL.

The rearrangement links TRBV30 to TRBJ1-2, with D perhaps TRBD1 (5 bases). V was cut by 0 bases and J by 6 bases, with 8 bases left in between. This CDR3 is 12 amino acids long. Germline lookup yields CDR1 GTSNPN and CDR2 SVGIG (reference sequence). Here the CDR3 DNA reads TGTGCCTGGAGTGTACAAGGGGATGGCTACACCTTC. Translating it yields CAWSVQGDGYTF.

V gene TRBV6-5 combines with J gene TRBJ1-3; 9 nucleotides align to TRBD1. Germline V lookup: CDR1 MNHEY, CDR2 SVGAGI. This CDR3 spans 15 amino acids. V gave up 2 bases and J gave up 8 bases; unmatched junction bases: 7. The CDR3 protein is CASSYPGQGRDTIYF. For the CDR3, the DNA is TGTGCCAGCAGTTACCCCGGACAGGGGAGGGACACCATATATTTT.

The chain combines TRBV2 with TRBJ2-1; 11 positions agree with TRBD2. This CDR3 has 17 amino acids. The J segment lost 8 bases and the V segment lost 4 bases, leaving 13 bases of the junction unmatched. Germline CDR1 and CDR2: SNHLY and FYNNEI. The CDR3 sequence: CASSAELAGALLHEQFF. Here the CDR3 DNA reads TGTGCCAGCAGTGCAGAACTAGCGGGAGCCCTCCTCCATGAGCAGTTCTTC.

The genes are TRBV6-1 and TRBJ1-1; 7 positions match TRBD1. In germline, CDR1 is MNHNS, CDR2 SASEGT. The CDR3 loop spans 15 amino acids. J lost 5 bases, V lost 3 bases, and 9 bases had no gene match. CDR3 in DNA: TGTGCCAGCAGTGATCGGGCAGGGGGGAGGACTGAAGCTTTCTTT. It translates to CASSDRAGGRTEAFF.

This clone was seen only a few times. The V and J genes are TRBV6-5 and TRBJ1-1, with D perhaps TRBD1 (5 bases). The V gene lost 2 bases and the J gene lost 5 bases, with 18 bases spanning the gap. This CDR3 is 16 amino acids long. Germline V gene lookup returns CDR1 MNHEY and CDR2 SVGAGI. Written as DNA, the CDR3 is TGTGCCAGCAGTTACGGGTCCCCGACAGCTTTGACTGAAGCTTTCTTT. It codes for CASSYGSPTALTEAFF.

The chain has TRBV9 and TRBJ1-2; 7 nucleotides match TRBD1. There are 14 residues in the CDR3. Per germline, CDR1 SGDLS and CDR2 YYNGEE. V shed 0 bases and J 8 bases; nucleotides not matched to a gene: 7. In DNA form, the CDR3 reads TGTGCCAGCAGCGTAGTCTCGACAGGGTACGGCTACACCTTC. Translating gives CASSVVSTGYGYTF.

The CDR3 coding sequence is TGTGCCAGTAGTAGCGGGGGGGCCTACAATGAGCAGTTCTTC. Translated, it gives CASSSGGAYNEQFF. This chain joins TRBV19 and TRBJ2-1, with TRBD2 identical over 9 bases. The CDR3 loop spans 14 amino acids. Germline V CDR1 and CDR2: LNHDA, SQIVND (reference sequence). Germline trimming cut 4 bases from V and 2 bases from J; bases unmatched to any gene: 0.

V and J are TRBV2 and TRBJ1-5, with D unresolved. Per germline, CDR1 SNHLY and CDR2 FYNNEI. Trimming shortened V by 2 bases and J by 0 bases, and 5 bases separated the two germline ends. The CDR3 spans 14 residues. CDR3 amino acids: CASSETVSNQPQHF. CDR3 nucleotide sequence: TGTGCCAGCAGTGAAACAGTTAGCAATCAGCCCCAGCATTTT.

The genes are TRBV5-8 and TRBJ2-7; D is perhaps TRBD1 (6 bases). Germline V gene lookup returns CDR1 SGHTS and CDR2 YDEGEE. The V gene lost 1 base and the J gene lost 4 bases, with 6 bases spanning the gap. This CDR3 spans 12 amino acids. CDR3 coding DNA: TGTGCCAGCAGCTTGCAGGGGTACGAGCAGTACTTC. Translating it yields CASSLQGYEQYF. The full variable domain, rest sourced from reference TRBV5-8 and TRBJ2-7, is EAGVTQSPTHLIKTRGQQATLRCSPISGHTSVYWYQQALGLGLQFLLWYDEGEERNRGNFPPRFSGRQFPNYSSELNVNALELEDSALYLCASSLQGYEQYFGPGTRLTVT.

This chain uses TRBV27 with TRBJ1-2; TRBD1 matches at 11 bases. Germline V gene data show CDR1 as MNHEY and CDR2 as SMNVEV (reference sequence). Trimming cost V 3 bases and J 2 bases; bases outside gene matches: 5. This CDR3 is built from 16 residues. The chain's CDR3 is CASSFHGQGANYGYTF. CDR3 sequence (DNA): TGTGCCAGCAGTTTCCACGGACAGGGGGCGAACTATGGCTACACCTTC.

The V call is TRBV6-6, the J call TRBJ2-7, with a tentative D call TRBD1 (6 bases). With 4 bases removed from V and 4 bases from J, the gap between germline ends came to 11 bases. The CDR3 loop spans 13 amino acids. The germline gives CDR1 MNHNY, CDR2 SVGAGI (reference sequence). The CDR3 loop is CASSLRQGYEQYF. In nucleotides, the CDR3 is TGTGCCAGCAGTTTGAGGCAGGGGTACGAGCAGTACTTC.

The V and J genes are TRBV18 and TRBJ1-4, with TRBD1 as a possible D gene (5 bases). CDR1 is KGHSH and CDR2 is LQKENI in the germline V gene. The CDR3 runs to 17 residues. Trimming cost V 5 bases and J 4 bases, with 20 bases left between them. The CDR3 region is CASSSFVKGIGNEKLFF. The CDR3 DNA reads TGTGCCAGCTCATCATTCGTTAAGGGGATCGGTAATGAAAAACTGTTTTTT.

This clone was seen a handful of times. J is TRBJ1-5 and V is TRBV5-1; TRBD1 matches at 7 bases. Germline trimming cut 5 bases from V and 6 bases from J; bases unmatched to any gene: 5. CDR1 and CDR2 (germline): SGHRS, YFSETQ. The CDR3 is 13 residues long. The CDR3 protein is CASSTGDGQPQHF. The CDR3 DNA sequence: TGCGCCAGCAGTACAGGGGATGGTCAGCCCCAGCATTTT. Based on the CDR3 plus reference TRBV5-1 and TRBJ1-5, the full variable domain is KAGVTQTPRYLIKTRGQQVTLSCSPISGHRSVSWYQQTPGQGLQFLFEYFSETQRNKGNFPGRFSGRQFSNSRSEMNVSTLELGDSALYLCASSTGDGQPQHFGDGTRLSIL.

The rearrangement joins TRBV5-1 to TRBJ1-4, with D unclear. Deletions cut 1 base from V and 0 bases from J, with 7 bases between. The CDR3 extends over 15 amino acids. CDR1 and CDR2 from the germline V gene are SGHRS and YFSETQ. CDR3 sequence: CASSLSGSTNEKLFF. In nucleotides, the CDR3 is TGCGCCAGCAGCTTGTCGGGGTCAACTAATGAAAAACTGTTTTTT.

V usage is TRBV27 and J usage is TRBJ1-1; 8 bases agree with TRBD1. Germline loops: CDR1 MNHEY, CDR2 SMNVEV (reference sequence). The CDR3 is 12 residues long. Trimming at V came to 6 bases and at J to 12 bases, leaving 9 bases not matched to a gene. CDR3 sequence: CASRGTGLRTFF. CDR3 coding DNA: TGTGCCAGCAGGGGGACAGGTTTAAGAACTTTCTTT.

This clone was counted once. The V and J genes are TRBV4-3 and TRBJ2-4, with TRBD1 identical over 7 bases. Per germline, CDR1 LGHNA and CDR2 YSLEER. The V segment lost 3 bases and the J segment 6 bases; nucleotides outside the gene matches: 5. The CDR3 runs 14 residues. The CDR3 reads CASSQNHRGNIQYF. The CDR3 coding sequence is TGCGCCAGCAGCCAGAATCACAGGGGAAACATTCAGTACTTC.

This chain joins TRBV6-5 and TRBJ1-6; D unclear. The germline CDR1 and CDR2 sequences are MNHEY and SVGAGI. V lost 6 bases and J lost 7, with 13 bases in between. The CDR3 contains 14 residues. The CDR3 nucleotides read TGTGCCAGCAGCCAGACTATGACAAATTCACCCCTCCACTTT. It translates to CASSQTMTNSPLHF.

The chain uses TRBV5-4 and TRBJ2-1, with 7 nucleotides matching TRBD1. Per germline, CDR1 SGHNT and CDR2 YYREEE (reference sequence). The CDR3 consists of 13 residues. V gave up 2 bases and J gave up 8 bases; unmatched junction bases: 4. This CDR3 is CASSLRQGYEQFF. The CDR3 DNA reads TGTGCCAGCAGCTTAAGACAGGGCTATGAGCAGTTCTTC.

The V call is TRBV5-6, the J call TRBJ2-5; TRBD1 matches at 8 bases. The CDR3 covers 13 residues. The trim removed 0 bases at V and 9 bases at J, leaving 4 bases unmatched. Germline loops: CDR1 SGHDT, CDR2 YYEEEE. Written as DNA, the CDR3 is TGTGCCAGCAGCTTGGTGCAGGGGGCGGCCCAGTACTTC. Its protein is CASSLVQGAAQYF. The variable domain in full, with the rest retrieved from reference TRBV5-6 and TRBJ2-5, is DAGVTQSPTHLIKTRGQQVTLRCSPKSGHDTVSWYQQALGQGPQFIFQYYEEEERQRGNFPDRFSGHQFPNYSSELNVNALLLGDSALYLCASSLVQGAAQYFGPGTRLLVL.

This chain connects TRBV10-3 to TRBJ1-2; 7 nucleotides match TRBD1. The junction had 11 bases not matched to a gene; V was cut back by 8 bases and J by 8 bases. Germline loops: CDR1 ENHRY, CDR2 SYGVKD. The CDR3 has 13 amino acids. The CDR3, as DNA: TGTGCCATCCGTGGGAGACAGGGTGACGGCTACACCTTC. This codes for CAIRGRQGDGYTF.

The chain employs TRBV6-5 and TRBJ1-1; the D is unclear. V lost 7 bases, J lost 5 bases, and 11 bases lay in between. Per the germline V gene, CDR1 is MNHEY and CDR2 is SVGAGI. This CDR3 comprises 12 residues. The chain's CDR3 is CASMGGGTEAFF. DNA for the CDR3: TGTGCCAGCATGGGCGGAGGGACTGAAGCTTTCTTT.

This chain uses TRBV9 with TRBJ2-7; D gene uncertain. With 0 bases removed from V and 0 bases from J, the gap between germline ends came to 13 bases. The CDR3 totals 16 residues. Germline-derived CDR1 and CDR2 are SGDLS and YYNGEE. CDR3 nucleotide sequence: TGTGCCAGCAGCGTAGCGGAAAGGCGGAGCTCCTACGAGCAGTACTTC. Its translation: CASSVAERRSSYEQYF.

This sequence joins TRBV7-8 and TRBJ1-6; unclear D gene. CDR1 is SGHVS, CDR2 FQNEAQ, per germline. Trimming shortened V by 1 base and J by 4 bases, and 26 bases separated the two germline ends. The CDR3 is made up of 21 amino acids. The CDR3 DNA reads as TGTGCCAGCAGCTTAGGGGATCAGGAGAACTATGGACTGGGATATAATTCACCCCTCCACTTT. It encodes CASSLGDQENYGLGYNSPLHF.

This rearrangement joins TRBV10-3 to TRBJ2-7; 10 bases are shared with TRBD1. V trimming: 5 bases; J trimming: 6 bases; junction bases outside the gene matches: 4. Germline loops: CDR1 ENHRY, CDR2 SYGVKD. This CDR3 is 13 amino acids long. CDR3 in amino acids: CAISSGTGAEQYF. For the CDR3, the DNA is TGTGCCATCAGTTCCGGGACAGGGGCCGAGCAGTACTTC.

This chain joins TRBV5-1 and TRBJ1-1, with 7 bases aligning to TRBD1. This CDR3 has 16 residues. Trimming took 5 bases from V and 0 from J; bases not matched to a gene: 10. The germline CDR1 and CDR2 sequences are SGHRS and YFSETQ. CDR3 DNA sequence: TGCGCCAGCAGAGACCATCCGGGACAGCTGAACACTGAAGCTTTCTTT. Amino acids: CASRDHPGQLNTEAFF.

V is TRBV18 and J is TRBJ1-1; 7 positions match TRBD1. CDR3 length equals 17 residues. With 1 base clipped from V and 7 bases from J, the junction kept 15 bases outside the gene matches. The germline V gene encodes CDR1 KGHSH and CDR2 LQKENI. The DNA of the CDR3 is TGTGCCAGCTCACCACAACGTCCTCTGGCAGGGGGATTTGAAGCTTTCTTT. Translated, it gives CASSPQRPLAGGFEAFF. Full variable domain (rest looked up from reference TRBV18 and TRBJ1-1): NAGVMQNPRHLVRRRGQEARLRCSPMKGHSHVYWYRQLPEEGLKFMVYLQKENIIDESGMPKERFSAEFPKEGPSILRIQQVVRGDSAAYFCASSPQRPLAGGFEAFFGQGTRLTVV.

This chain links TRBV10-3 with TRBJ2-1; D gene unclear. Germline V gene data show CDR1 as ENHRY and CDR2 as SYGVKD. The CDR3 spans 14 residues. V gave up 4 bases and J gave up 0 bases, with 7 bases separating them. The CDR3 loop reads CAISGSDSYNEQFF. CDR3 coding DNA: TGTGCCATCAGTGGGAGCGACTCCTACAATGAGCAGTTCTTC.